This is a list of T cell receptor beta chains from one sample in a study of OX40 agonist ivuxolimab in advanced cancers. Assay: immunoSEQ multiplex PCR; the TCRdb copy retains only in-frame clones and omits some. Here the sample spans 20,000 or so clones, about 88% being singletons. Sequencing used CD4+ or CD8+ T cells sorted from blood, obtained in a trial of the OX40 agonist ivuxolimab. Receptor source: an adult with an advanced solid tumor such as melanoma, head and neck, liver or kidney cancer. CDR3s include the opening cysteine and the closing phenylalanine or tryptophan. D genes are given only for firm matches. Size values are once, few and many counts, or a class for expanded clones, and some rows have none.

v_gene,d_gene,j_gene,abundance,CDR3aa,CDR3nt
TRBV20-1,TRBD1,TRBJ1-1,NA,CSAGTGRLAFF,TGCAGTGCTGGGACAGGGAGGTTGGCTTTCTTT
TRBV27,TRBD2,TRBJ2-7,NA,CASSLSSPRFGRGYEQYF,TGTGCCAGCAGTTTATCAAGCCCTCGTTTCGGGAGGGGCTACGAGCAGTACTTC
TRBV11-2,NA,TRBJ2-7,NA,CASSLVTGTYEQYF,TGTGCCAGCAGCTTAGTGACAGGAACCTACGAGCAGTACTTC
TRBV9,NA,TRBJ2-1,once,CASSVGTSYNEQFF,TGTGCCAGCAGCGTAGGGACTTCCTACAATGAGCAGTTCTTC
TRBV4-3,TRBD1,TRBJ1-1,NA,CASSQGAGQTEAFF,TGCGCCAGCAGCCAAGGGGCGGGACAGACTGAAGCTTTCTTT
TRBV9,TRBD2,TRBJ2-3,NA,CASSVDDGGRVGDTQYF,TGTGCCAGCAGCGTAGACGATGGCGGGAGGGTAGGTGATACGCAGTATTTT
TRBV7-8,NA,TRBJ1-1,NA,CASSLANRAPEAFF,TGTGCCAGCAGCTTAGCGAACCGAGCGCCTGAAGCTTTCTTT
TRBV27,TRBD1,TRBJ2-7,NA,CASSPRTGGVYEQYF,TGTGCCAGCAGTCCAAGGACAGGGGGTGTATACGAGCAGTACTTC
TRBV5-1,TRBD1,TRBJ2-1,NA,CASVSSGTGANEQFF,TGCGCCAGCGTCTCCTCCGGGACAGGCGCCAATGAGCAGTTCTTC
TRBV7-8,NA,TRBJ2-2,NA,CASSHPIANTGELFF,TGTGCCAGCAGCCATCCTATCGCGAACACCGGGGAGCTGTTTTTT
TRBV7-9,NA,TRBJ1-1,NA,CASSFGTDEFRAFF,TGTGCCAGCAGCTTTGGGACGGACGAGTTTCGAGCTTTCTTT
TRBV30,NA,TRBJ2-7,NA,CAWSRGGADEQYF,TGTGCCTGGAGTAGGGGGGGGGCAGATGAGCAGTACTTC
TRBV6-5,NA,TRBJ2-1,NA,CASSYSVIEQFF,TGTGCCAGCAGTTACTCGGTGATAGAGCAGTTCTTC
TRBV19,NA,TRBJ1-2,NA,CASTFTPRDIGYTF,TGTGCCAGTACTTTCACGCCAAGGGATATTGGCTACACCTTC
TRBV9,TRBD1,TRBJ2-5,NA,CASNPGDRGSETQYF,TGTGCCAGCAACCCCGGGGACAGGGGGTCGGAGACCCAGTACTTC
TRBV2,NA,TRBJ2-1,once,CASSATAARSHNEQFF,TGTGCCAGCAGCGCAACGGCAGCGAGGAGCCACAATGAGCAGTTCTTC
TRBV27,TRBD2,TRBJ2-3,NA,CASKTGLVLDTQYF,TGTGCCAGCAAAACGGGACTAGTATTAGATACGCAGTATTTT
TRBV6-6,NA,TRBJ2-2,NA,CASSYGIAEETGELFF,TGTGCCAGCAGTTACGGGATAGCAGAAGAAACCGGGGAGCTGTTTTTT
TRBV29-1,NA,TRBJ2-7,once,CSVVDNYEQYF,TGCAGCGTTGTGGACAACTACGAGCAGTACTTC
TRBV2,NA,TRBJ2-7,NA,CASSEGVSDYEQYF,TGTGCCAGCAGTGAAGGTGTTAGCGACTACGAGCAGTACTTC
TRBV9,TRBD2,TRBJ2-2,NA,CASSPWGGGNTGELFF,TGTGCCAGCAGCCCTTGGGGGGGAGGGAACACCGGGGAGCTGTTTTTT
TRBV5-3,TRBD2,TRBJ2-7,NA,CVRSFGTSGRGYEQYF,TGTGTCAGAAGCTTCGGGACTAGCGGGAGAGGTTACGAGCAGTACTTC